This entry describes one T cell receptor (beta chain). The target antigen is unknown. This CDR3 comprises 12 residues. With 3 bases removed from V and 7 bases from J, the gap between germline ends came to 10 bases. Germline CDR1 reads SGHDT; CDR2 reads YYEEEE. The data stem from a study of T cells after yellow fever vaccination. Study-wide findings and caveats: Just a small share of clonotypes turned up in the CD4 compartment as well as the CD8 compartment.

Using its own MiXCR run on the 5' RACE reads, TCRdb lists one record per CDR3 protein. The table has a few hundred thousand distinct CDR3 sequences, around 3.6% seen once. The sample here was PBMCs, taken on the day of the yellow fever booster vaccination. This clonotype was obtained from a man younger than 30 who received the YFV17D yellow fever vaccine. This rearrangement joins TRBV5-6 to TRBJ1-2; D remains unclear. CDR3 in DNA: TGTGCCAGCAGCTCTGGCGGGTCTGGCTACACCTTC. Amino acid sequence: CASSSGGSGYTF.